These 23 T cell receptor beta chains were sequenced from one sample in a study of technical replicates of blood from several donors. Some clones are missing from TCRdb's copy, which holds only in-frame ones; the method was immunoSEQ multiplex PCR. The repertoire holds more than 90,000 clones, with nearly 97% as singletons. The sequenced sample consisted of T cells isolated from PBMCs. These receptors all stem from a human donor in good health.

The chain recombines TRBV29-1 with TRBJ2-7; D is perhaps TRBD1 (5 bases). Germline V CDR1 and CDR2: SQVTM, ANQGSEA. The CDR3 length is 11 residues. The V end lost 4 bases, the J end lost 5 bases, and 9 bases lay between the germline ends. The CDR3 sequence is CSVGSRDEQYF. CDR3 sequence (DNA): TGCAGCGTTGGATCCAGGGACGAGCAGTACTTC.

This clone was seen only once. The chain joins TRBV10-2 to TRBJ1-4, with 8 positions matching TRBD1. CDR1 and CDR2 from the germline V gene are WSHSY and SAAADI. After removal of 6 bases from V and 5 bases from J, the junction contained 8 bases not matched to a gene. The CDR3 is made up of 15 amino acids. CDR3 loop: CASRPGQGLNEKLFF. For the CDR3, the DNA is TGCGCCAGCAGACCAGGACAGGGATTAAATGAAAAACTGTTTTTT.

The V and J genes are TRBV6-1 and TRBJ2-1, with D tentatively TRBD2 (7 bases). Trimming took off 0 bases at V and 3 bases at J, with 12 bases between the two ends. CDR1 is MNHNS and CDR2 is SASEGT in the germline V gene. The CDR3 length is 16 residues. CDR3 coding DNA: TGTGCCAGCAGTGAAGCCGGGGGCGGGGGCTACAATGAGCAGTTCTTC. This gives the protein CASSEAGGGGYNEQFF.

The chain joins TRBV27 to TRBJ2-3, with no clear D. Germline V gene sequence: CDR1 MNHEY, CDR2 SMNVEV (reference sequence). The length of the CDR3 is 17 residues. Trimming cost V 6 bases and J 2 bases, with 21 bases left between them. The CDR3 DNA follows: TGTGCCAGCAGCTCCCAGCAGAGACAATCCTACACAGATACGCAGTATTTT. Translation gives CASSSQQRQSYTDTQYF.

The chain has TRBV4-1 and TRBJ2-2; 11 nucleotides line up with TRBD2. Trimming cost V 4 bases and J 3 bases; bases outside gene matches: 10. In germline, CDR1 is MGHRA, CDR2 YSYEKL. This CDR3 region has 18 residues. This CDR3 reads CASSRLAGGSSHTGELFF. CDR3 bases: TGCGCCAGCAGCCGGCTAGCGGGGGGCTCCTCGCACACCGGGGAGCTGTTTTTT.

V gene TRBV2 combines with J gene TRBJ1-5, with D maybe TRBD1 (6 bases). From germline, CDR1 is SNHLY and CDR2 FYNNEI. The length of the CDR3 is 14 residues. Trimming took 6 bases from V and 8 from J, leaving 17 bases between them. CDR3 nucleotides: TGTGCCAGCAGCGCGACAGGCCTAGAGGAGCCCCAGCATTTT. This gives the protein CASSATGLEEPQHF.

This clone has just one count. The CDR3 here is CASSLRRVWSYEQYF. The CDR3 nucleotides are TGTGCCAGCAGCTTAAGGAGGGTTTGGTCCTACGAGCAGTACTTC. The V call is TRBV5-6, the J call TRBJ2-7, with a possible D match to TRBD2 (6 bases). The V gene lost 2 bases and the J gene lost 1 base, with 13 bases spanning the gap. The V gene's germline CDR1 is SGHDT and CDR2 YYEEEE. The CDR3 covers 15 residues.

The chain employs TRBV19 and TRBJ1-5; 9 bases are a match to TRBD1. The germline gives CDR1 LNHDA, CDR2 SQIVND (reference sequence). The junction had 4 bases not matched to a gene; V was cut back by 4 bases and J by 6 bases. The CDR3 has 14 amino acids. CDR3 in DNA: TGTGCCAGTAGTACCGGACAGGGGACTCAGCCCCAGCATTTT. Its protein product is CASSTGQGTQPQHF.

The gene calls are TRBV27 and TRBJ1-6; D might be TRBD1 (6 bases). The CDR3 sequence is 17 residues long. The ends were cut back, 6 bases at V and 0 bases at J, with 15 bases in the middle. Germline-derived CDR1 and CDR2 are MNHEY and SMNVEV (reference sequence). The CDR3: CASSRLTGSSYNSPLHF. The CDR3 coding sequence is TGTGCCAGCAGCCGACTTACAGGGAGCTCCTATAATTCACCCCTCCACTTT.

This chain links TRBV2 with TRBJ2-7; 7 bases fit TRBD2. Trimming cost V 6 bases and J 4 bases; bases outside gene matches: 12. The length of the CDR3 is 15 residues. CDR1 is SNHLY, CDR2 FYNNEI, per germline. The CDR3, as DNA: TGTGCCAGCAGATTGGCGTCTAGCGGAGGGTACGAGCAGTACTTC. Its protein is CASRLASSGGYEQYF.

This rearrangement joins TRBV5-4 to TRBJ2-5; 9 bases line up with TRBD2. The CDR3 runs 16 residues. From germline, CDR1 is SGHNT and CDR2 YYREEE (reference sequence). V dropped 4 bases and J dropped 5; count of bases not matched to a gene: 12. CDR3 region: CASSPVAGGVGETQYF. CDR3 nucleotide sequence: TGTGCCAGCAGCCCAGTCGCGGGGGGGGTAGGGGAGACCCAGTACTTC.

CDR3 nucleotides: TGTGCCTGGAAATTATCGGCAGGGAATGAAAAACTGTTTTTT. Amino acids: CAWKLSAGNEKLFF. The chain uses TRBV30 and TRBJ1-4, with TRBD1 as a possible D gene (5 bases). Between the trimmed V and J ends, which lost 4 bases and 5 bases, there was a span of 14 bases. Germline CDR1 is GTSNPN and CDR2 is SVGIG (reference sequence). The CDR3 runs 14 residues.

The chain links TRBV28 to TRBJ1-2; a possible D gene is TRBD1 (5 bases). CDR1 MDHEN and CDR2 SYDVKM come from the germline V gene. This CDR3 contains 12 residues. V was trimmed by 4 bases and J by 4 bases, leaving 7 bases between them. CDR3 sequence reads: CASSYGGYGYTF. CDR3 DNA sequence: TGTGCCAGCAGTTACGGGGGCTATGGCTACACCTTC.

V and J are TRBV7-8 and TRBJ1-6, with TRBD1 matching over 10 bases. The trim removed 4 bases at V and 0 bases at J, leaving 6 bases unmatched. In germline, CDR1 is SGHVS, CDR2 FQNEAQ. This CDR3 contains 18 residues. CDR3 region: CASSYRDRGSSYNSPLHF. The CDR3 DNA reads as TGTGCCAGCAGCTACCGGGACAGGGGCAGCTCCTATAATTCACCCCTCCACTTT.

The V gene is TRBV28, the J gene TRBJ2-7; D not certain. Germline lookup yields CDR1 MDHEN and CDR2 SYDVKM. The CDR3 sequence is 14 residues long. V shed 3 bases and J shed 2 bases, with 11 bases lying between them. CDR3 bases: TGTGCCAGCAGTTTTAGTTTAAACCCCTACGAGCAGTACTTC. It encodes CASSFSLNPYEQYF.

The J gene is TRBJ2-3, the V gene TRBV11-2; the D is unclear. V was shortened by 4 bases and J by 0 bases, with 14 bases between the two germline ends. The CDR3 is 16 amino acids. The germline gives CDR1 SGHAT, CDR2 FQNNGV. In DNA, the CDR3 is TGTGCCAGCAGCTCACTGCTCATTTCTAGCACAGATACGCAGTATTTT. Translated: CASSSLLISSTDTQYF.

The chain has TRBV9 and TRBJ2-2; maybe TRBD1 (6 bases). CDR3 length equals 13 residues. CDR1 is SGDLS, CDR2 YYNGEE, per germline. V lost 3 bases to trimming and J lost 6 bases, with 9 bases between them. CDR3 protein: CASSGTGSGELFF. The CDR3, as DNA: TGTGCCAGCAGCGGCACAGGGTCCGGGGAGCTGTTTTTT. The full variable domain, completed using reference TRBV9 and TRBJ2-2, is DSGVTQTPKHLITATGQRVTLRCSPRSGDLSVYWYQQSLDQGLQFLIQYYNGEERAKGNILERFSAQQFPDLHSELNLSSLELGDSALYFCASSGTGSGELFFGEGSRLTVL.

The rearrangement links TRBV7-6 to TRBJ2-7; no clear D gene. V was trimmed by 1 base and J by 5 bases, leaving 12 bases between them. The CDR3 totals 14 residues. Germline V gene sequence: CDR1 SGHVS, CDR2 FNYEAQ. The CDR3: CASSLDPGYDEQYF. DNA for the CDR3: TGTGCCAGCAGCTTAGATCCCGGGTACGACGAGCAGTACTTC.

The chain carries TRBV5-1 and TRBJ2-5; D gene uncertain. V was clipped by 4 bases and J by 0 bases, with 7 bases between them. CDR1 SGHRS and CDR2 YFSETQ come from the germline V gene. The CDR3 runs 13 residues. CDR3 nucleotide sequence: TGCGCCAGCAGCATCTCCTACCAAGAGACCCAGTACTTC. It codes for CASSISYQETQYF.

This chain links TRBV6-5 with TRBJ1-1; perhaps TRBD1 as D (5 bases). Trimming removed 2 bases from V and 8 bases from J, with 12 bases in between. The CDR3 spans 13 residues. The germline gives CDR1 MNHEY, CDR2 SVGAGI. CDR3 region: CASSYGDSREAFF. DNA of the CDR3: TGTGCCAGCAGTTACGGGGACTCCCGAGAAGCTTTCTTT.

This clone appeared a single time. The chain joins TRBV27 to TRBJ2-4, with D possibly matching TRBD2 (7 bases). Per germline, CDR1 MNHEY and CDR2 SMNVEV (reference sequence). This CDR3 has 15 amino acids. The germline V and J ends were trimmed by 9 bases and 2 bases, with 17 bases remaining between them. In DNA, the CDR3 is TGTGCCAGGATTCGAGAGGGGGGGACCAAAAACATTCAGTACTTC. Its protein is CARIREGGTKNIQYF.

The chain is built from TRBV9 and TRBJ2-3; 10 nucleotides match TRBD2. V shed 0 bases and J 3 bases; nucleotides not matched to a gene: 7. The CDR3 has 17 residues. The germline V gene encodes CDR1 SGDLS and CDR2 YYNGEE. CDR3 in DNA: TGTGCCAGCAGCGTAGCCCCACTAGCGGGGAATACAGATACGCAGTATTTT. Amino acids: CASSVAPLAGNTDTQYF.

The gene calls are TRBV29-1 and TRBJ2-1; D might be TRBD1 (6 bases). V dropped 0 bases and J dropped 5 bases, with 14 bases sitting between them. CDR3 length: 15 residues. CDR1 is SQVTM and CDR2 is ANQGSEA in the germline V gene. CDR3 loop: CSVEETRTVDNEQFF. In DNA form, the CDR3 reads TGCAGCGTTGAAGAGACCCGGACAGTAGACAATGAGCAGTTCTTC.